This T cell receptor beta chain was found in a study of blood T cells in healthy people across ages. Study-wide points: CMV infection status of these donors was not known.

Using a J-beta primer mix together with a sample-barcoded 5' primer, a second PCR was run for roughly 6 to 12 cycles. TCRdb reanalysed the 5' RACE reads using MiXCR and keeps one entry per CDR3 protein. The sample records roughly 700,000 distinct CDR3 sequences, about 25% being singletons. A few counts support this clonotype. What it recognizes is unknown. The CDR3 covers 12 residues. Germline values: CDR1 SNHLY, CDR2 FYNNEI. These data also formed part of another study, on T cells of mothers and their children.

The material sequenced was blood. This chain joins TRBV2 and TRBJ2-5; the D gene is possibly TRBD1 (5 bases). TRBJ2-7 explains the end of the DNA better; the J call may be wrong. This receptor was obtained from a boy younger than 18 in good health. This chain's CDR3 is CASSRQIYEQYF. For the CDR3, the DNA is TGTGCCAGCAGCCGACAGATCTACGAGCAGTACTTC.